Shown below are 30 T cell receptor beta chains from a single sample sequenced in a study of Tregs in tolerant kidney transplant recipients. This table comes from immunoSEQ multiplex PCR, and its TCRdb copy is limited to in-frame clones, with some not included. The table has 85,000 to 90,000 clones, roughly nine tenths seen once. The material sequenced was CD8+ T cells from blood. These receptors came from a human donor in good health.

For the CDR3, the DNA is TGTGCCAGTAGTATGGTAGCGAGTATGAATGAGCAGTTCTTC. Amino acid sequence: CASSMVASMNEQFF. The chain carries TRBV19 and TRBJ2-1, with a weak D call TRBD2 (5 bases). Trimming cost V 3 bases and J 7 bases, with 13 bases left between them. The CDR3 has 14 amino acids. Germline CDR1 reads LNHDA; CDR2 reads SQIVND (reference sequence).

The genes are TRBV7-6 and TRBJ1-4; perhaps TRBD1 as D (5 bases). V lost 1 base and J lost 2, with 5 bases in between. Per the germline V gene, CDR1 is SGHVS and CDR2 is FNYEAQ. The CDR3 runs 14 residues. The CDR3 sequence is CASSLDRTNEKLFF. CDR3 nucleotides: TGTGCCAGCAGCTTAGACAGGACTAATGAAAAACTGTTTTTT.

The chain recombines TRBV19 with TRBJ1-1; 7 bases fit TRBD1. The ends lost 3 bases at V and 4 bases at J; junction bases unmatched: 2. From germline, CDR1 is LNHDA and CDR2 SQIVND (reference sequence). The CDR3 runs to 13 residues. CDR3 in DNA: TGTGCCAGTAGTATCAGGGGGAGCACTGAAGCTTTCTTT. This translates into CASSIRGSTEAFF. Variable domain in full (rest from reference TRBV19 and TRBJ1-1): DGGITQSPKYLFRKEGQNVTLSCEQNLNHDAMYWYRQDPGQGLRLIYYSQIVNDFQKGDIAEGYSVSREKKESFPLTVTSAQKNPTAFYLCASSIRGSTEAFFGQGTRLTVV.

CDR3 DNA: TGTGCCAGCAGCCGACAGGGGGCATATCATGGCTACACCTTC. Its translation is CASSRQGAYHGYTF. The chain links TRBV7-9 to TRBJ1-2, with 10 positions matching TRBD1. The V and J ends lost 5 bases and 6 bases, in that order; junction bases with no gene match: 6. CDR3 length: 14 amino acids. CDR1 SEHNR and CDR2 FQNEAQ come from the germline V gene (reference sequence).

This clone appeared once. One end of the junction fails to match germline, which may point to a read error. The CDR3 reads CASSLNEGPSYEQYF. CDR3 sequence (DNA): TGTGCTAGCAGCTTAAATGAAGGTCCTTCCTACGAGCAGTACTTC. J is TRBJ2-7 and V is TRBV7-7, with no clear D. Germline lookup yields CDR1 SSHAT and CDR2 FNYEAQ (reference sequence). This CDR3 is 15 amino acids long.

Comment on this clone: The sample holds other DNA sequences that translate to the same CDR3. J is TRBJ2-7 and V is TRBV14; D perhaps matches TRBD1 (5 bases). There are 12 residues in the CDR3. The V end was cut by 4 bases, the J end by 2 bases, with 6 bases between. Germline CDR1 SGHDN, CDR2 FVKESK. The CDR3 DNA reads TGTGCCAGCAGCCCGACAGCCTACGAGCAGTACTTC. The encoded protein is CASSPTAYEQYF.

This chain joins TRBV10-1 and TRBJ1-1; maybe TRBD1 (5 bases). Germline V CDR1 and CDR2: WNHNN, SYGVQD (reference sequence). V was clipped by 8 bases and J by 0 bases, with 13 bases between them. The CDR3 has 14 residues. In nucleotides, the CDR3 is TGCGCCAGCTCGGGGAGAGGGGTGAACACTGAAGCTTTCTTT. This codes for CASSGRGVNTEAFF.

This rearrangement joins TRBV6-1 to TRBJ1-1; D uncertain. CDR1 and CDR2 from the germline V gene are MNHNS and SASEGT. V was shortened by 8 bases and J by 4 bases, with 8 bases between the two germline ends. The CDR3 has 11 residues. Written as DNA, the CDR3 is TGTGCCAGCCGTCGGGGCACTGAAGCTTTCTTT. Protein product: CASRRGTEAFF.

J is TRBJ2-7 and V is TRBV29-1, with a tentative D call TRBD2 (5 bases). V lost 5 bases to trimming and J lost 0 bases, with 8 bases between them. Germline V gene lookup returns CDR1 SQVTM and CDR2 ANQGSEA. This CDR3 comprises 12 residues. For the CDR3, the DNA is TGCAGCGTTCCGGGATCCTCCTACGAGCAGTACTTC. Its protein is CSVPGSSYEQYF.

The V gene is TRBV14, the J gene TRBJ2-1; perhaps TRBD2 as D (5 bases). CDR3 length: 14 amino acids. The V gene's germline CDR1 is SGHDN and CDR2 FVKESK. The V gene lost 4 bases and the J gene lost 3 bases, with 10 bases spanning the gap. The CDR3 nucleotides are TGTGCCAGCAGCCGAACCGGGGACTACAATGAGCAGTTCTTC. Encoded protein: CASSRTGDYNEQFF.

CDR3 in amino acids: CASSQDFQDDDTQYF. Here the CDR3 DNA reads TGTGCCAGCAGCCAGGACTTTCAGGACGACGATACGCAGTATTTT. This sequence joins TRBV5-8 and TRBJ2-3; maybe TRBD2 (5 bases). In germline, CDR1 is SGHTS, CDR2 YDEGEE. V gave up 4 bases and J gave up 6 bases, with 18 bases separating them. This CDR3 has 15 residues.

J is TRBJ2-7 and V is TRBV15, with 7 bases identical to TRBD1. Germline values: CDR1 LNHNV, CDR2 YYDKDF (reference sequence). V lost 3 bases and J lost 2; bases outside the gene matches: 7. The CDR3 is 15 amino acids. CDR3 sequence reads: CATSSQTGTAYEQYF. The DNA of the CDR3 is TGTGCCACCAGCAGCCAGACAGGGACCGCCTACGAGCAGTACTTC. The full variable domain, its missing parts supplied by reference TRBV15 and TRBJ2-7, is DAMVIQNPRYQVTQFGKPVTLSCSQTLNHNVMYWYQQKSSQAPKLLFHYYDKDFNNEADTPDNFQSRRPNTSFCFLDIRSPGLGDTAMYLCATSSQTGTAYEQYFGPGTRLTVT.

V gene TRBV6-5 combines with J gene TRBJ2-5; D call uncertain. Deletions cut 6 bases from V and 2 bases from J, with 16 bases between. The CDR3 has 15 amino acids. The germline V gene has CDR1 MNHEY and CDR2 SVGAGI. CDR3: CASSANSWGQETQYF. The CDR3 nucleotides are TGTGCCAGCAGCGCTAACTCGTGGGGACAAGAGACCCAGTACTTC.

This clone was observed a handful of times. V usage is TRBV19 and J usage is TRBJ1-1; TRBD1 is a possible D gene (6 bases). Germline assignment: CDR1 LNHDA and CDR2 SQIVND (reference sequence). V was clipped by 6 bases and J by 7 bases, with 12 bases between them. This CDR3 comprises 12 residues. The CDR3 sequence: CASRDRHYEAFF. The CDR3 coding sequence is TGTGCCAGTAGGGACAGACATTATGAAGCTTTCTTT.

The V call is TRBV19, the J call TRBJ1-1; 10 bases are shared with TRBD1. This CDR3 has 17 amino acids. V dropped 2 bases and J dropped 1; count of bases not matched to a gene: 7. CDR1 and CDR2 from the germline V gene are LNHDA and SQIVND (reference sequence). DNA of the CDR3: TGTGCCAGTAGTATATCCCCGACAGGGGGCAGGAACACTGAAGCTTTCTTT. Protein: CASSISPTGGRNTEAFF.

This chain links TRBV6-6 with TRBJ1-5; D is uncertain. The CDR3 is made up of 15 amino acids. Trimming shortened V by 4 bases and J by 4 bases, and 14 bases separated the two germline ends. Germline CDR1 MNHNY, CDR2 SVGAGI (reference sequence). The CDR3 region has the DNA TGTGCCAGCAGTTTGGGGAGGGAGGAGAATCAGCCCCAGCATTTT. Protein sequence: CASSLGREENQPQHF.

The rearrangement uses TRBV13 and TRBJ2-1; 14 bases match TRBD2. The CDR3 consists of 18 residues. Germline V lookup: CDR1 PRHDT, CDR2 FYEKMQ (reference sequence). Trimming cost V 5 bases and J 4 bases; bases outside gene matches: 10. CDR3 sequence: CASSSPGTSGGPYNEQFF. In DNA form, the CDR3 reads TGTGCCAGCAGCAGTCCCGGGACTAGCGGGGGACCTTACAATGAGCAGTTCTTC.

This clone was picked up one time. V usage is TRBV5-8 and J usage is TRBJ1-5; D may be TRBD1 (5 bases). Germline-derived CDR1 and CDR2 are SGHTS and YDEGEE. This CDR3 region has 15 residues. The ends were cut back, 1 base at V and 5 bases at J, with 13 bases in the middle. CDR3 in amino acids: CASSLFGGGDQPQHF. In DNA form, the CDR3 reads TGTGCCAGCAGCTTGTTTGGGGGAGGCGATCAGCCCCAGCATTTT.

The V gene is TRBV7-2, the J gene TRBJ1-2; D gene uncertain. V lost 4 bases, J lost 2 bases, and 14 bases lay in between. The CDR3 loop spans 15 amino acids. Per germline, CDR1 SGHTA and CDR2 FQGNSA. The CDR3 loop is CASSSQRTENYGYTF. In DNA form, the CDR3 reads TGTGCCAGCAGCTCCCAACGGACCGAGAACTATGGCTACACCTTC.

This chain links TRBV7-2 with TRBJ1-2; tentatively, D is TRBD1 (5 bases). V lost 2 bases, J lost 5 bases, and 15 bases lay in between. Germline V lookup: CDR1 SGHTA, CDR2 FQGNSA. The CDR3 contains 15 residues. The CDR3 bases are TGTGCCAGCAGCTTACGGGCAGGGATGTTGTATGGCTACACCTTC. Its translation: CASSLRAGMLYGYTF.

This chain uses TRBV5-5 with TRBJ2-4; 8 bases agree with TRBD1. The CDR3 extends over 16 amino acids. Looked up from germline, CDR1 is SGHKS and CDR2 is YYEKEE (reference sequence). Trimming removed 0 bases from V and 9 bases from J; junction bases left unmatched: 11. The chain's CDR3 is CASSLGTGLPRGIQYF. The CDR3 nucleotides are TGTGCCAGCAGCTTGGGGACAGGGCTCCCTCGCGGCATTCAGTACTTC.

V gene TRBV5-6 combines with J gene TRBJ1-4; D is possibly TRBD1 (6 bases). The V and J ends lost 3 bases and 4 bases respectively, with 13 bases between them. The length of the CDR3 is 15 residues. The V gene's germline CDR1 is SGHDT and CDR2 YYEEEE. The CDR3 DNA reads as TGTGCCAGCAGCTGGCCGCAGGGGAATAATGAAAAACTGTTTTTT. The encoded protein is CASSWPQGNNEKLFF.

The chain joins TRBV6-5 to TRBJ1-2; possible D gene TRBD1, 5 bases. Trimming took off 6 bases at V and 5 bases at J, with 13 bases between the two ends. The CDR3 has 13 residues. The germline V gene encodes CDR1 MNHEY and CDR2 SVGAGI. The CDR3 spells CASSQGGAYGYTF. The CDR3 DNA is TGTGCCAGCAGCCAAGGTGGGGCGTATGGCTACACCTTC.

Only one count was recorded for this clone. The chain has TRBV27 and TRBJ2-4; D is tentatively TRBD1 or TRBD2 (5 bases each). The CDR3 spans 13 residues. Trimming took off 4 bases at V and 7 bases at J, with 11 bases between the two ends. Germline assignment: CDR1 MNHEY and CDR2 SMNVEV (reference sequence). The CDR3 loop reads CASSSGDGNIQYF. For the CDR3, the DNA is TGTGCCAGCAGTTCCGGGGACGGGAACATTCAGTACTTC.

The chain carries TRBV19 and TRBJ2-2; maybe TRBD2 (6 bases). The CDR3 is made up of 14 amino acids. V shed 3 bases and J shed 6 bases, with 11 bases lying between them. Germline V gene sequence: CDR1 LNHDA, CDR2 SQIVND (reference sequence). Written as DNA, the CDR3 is TGTGCCAGTAGTATTGGGACTTACTCCGGGGAGCTGTTTTTT. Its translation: CASSIGTYSGELFF.

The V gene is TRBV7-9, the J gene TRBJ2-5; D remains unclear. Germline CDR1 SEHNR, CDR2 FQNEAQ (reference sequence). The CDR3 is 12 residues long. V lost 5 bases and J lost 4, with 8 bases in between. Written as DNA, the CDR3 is TGTGCCAGCAGCCTGGCCGGAGAGACCCAGTACTTC. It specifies CASSLAGETQYF.

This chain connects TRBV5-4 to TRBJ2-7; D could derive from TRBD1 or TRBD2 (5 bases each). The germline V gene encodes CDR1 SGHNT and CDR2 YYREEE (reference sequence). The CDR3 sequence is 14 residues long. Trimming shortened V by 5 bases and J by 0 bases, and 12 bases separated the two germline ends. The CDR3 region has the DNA TGTGCCAGCAGTCCCGGGACGGTCTCCTACGAGCAGTACTTC. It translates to CASSPGTVSYEQYF.

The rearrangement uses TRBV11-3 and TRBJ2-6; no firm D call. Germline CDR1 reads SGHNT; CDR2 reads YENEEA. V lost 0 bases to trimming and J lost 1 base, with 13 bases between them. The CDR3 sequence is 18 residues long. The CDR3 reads CASSLDGDIKSGANVLTF. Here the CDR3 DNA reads TGTGCCAGCAGCTTAGATGGAGACATCAAGTCTGGGGCCAACGTCCTGACTTTC.

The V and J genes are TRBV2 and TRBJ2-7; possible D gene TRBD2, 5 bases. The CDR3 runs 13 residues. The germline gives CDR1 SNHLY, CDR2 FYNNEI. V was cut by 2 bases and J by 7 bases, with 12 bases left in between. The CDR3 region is CASSERWEWEQYF. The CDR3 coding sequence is TGTGCCAGCAGTGAAAGGTGGGAGTGGGAGCAGTACTTC.

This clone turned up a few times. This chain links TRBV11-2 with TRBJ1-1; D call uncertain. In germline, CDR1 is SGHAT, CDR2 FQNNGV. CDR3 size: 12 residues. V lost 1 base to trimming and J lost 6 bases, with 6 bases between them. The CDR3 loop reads CASSLVWSEAFF. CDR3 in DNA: TGTGCCAGCAGCTTAGTATGGTCTGAAGCTTTCTTT. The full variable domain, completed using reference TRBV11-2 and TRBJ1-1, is EAGVAQSPRYKIIEKRQSVAFWCNPISGHATLYWYQQILGQGPKLLIQFQNNGVVDDSQLPKDRFSAERLKGVDSTLKIQPAKLEDSAVYLCASSLVWSEAFFGQGTRLTVV.